The sequence of this T cell receptor beta chain was determined in a study of control samples from healthy donors and cancer patients. The CDR3 contains 11 residues. Trimming stripped 2 bases from V and 5 bases from J, with 4 bases between. Repertoires were generated with immunoSEQ multiplex PCR, while TCRdb's copy carries only in-frame clones and drops some. The data contain 99,000 or so clones, around 80% of them seen just once; the ten biggest clones take up roughly 2%. The V and J genes are TRBV12-3 or TRBV12-4 and TRBJ2-7; D gene unclear. The sample comprised blood. This TCR was sampled from a man between 60 and 75 years old in good health. The CDR3 loop reads CASSLFNEQYF. As DNA, the CDR3 is TGTGCCAGCAGTTTATTTAACGAGCAGTACTTC.